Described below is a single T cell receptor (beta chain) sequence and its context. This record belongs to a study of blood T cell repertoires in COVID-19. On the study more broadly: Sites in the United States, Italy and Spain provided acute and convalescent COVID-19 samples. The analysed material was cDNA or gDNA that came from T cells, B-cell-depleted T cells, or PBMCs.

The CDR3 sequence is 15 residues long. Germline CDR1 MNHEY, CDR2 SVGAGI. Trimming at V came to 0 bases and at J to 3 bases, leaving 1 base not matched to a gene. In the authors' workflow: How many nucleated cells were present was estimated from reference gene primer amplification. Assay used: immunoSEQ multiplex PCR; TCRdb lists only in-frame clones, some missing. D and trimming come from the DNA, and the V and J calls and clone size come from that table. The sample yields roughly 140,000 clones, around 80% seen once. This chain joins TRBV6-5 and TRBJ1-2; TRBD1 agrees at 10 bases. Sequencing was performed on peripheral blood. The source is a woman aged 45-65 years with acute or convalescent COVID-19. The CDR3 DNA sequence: TGTGCCAGCAGTTACTCCGACAGGGGGCACTATGGCTACACCTTC. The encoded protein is CASSYSDRGHYGYTF.